Shown below are 2 T cell receptor beta chains from a single sample sequenced in a study of blood T cell repertoires in COVID-19. The table came from immunoSEQ multiplex PCR; TCRdb's copy has only in-frame clones and leaves some out. The sample carries 350,000 to 400,000 clones, 75% to 90% recorded once. The sequenced sample was peripheral blood. The receptors come from a woman aged 55-69 years with COVID-19, enrolled during active disease.

CDR3 DNA: TGTGCCAGTAGGACGGACAGGGAACCGTTTGCAACTAATGAAAAACTGTTTTTT. Amino acids: CASRTDREPFATNEKLFF. This chain uses TRBV19 with TRBJ1-4, with 8 positions matching TRBD1. CDR3 length: 18 residues. Looked up from germline, CDR1 is LNHDA and CDR2 is SQIVND (reference sequence). V shed 6 bases, J shed 0 bases, and the junction held 12 bases outside the gene matches.

This clone has a handful of counts. The CDR3 DNA follows: TGTGCCAGCAGCTTAACCTTGACAGGGAACTATGGCTACACCTTC. This codes for CASSLTLTGNYGYTF. The rearrangement uses TRBV11-2 and TRBJ1-2, with TRBD1 matching 7 bases. This CDR3 region has 15 residues. The V and J ends lost 2 bases and 2 bases, in that order; junction bases with no gene match: 5. Germline CDR1 is SGHAT and CDR2 is FQNNGV.